One and the same sample provided the 24 T cell receptor beta chains below, sequenced in a study of T cell repertoires in cytomegalovirus infection. TCRdb called the reads again in MiXCR, with one record for every CDR3 protein. The sample yields around 180,000 distinct CDR3 sequences, under 25% seen once. Material: PBMCs. Receptors originate from a human donor in good health (CMV status not recorded). Some clones in this sample may be carry-over from other donors' samples.

In its sample, this clonotype was seen many times. The chain is built from TRBV28 and TRBJ1-4, with a tentative D call TRBD1 (5 bases). Trimming cost V 5 bases and J 3 bases, with 16 bases left between them. There are 16 residues in the CDR3. Per the germline V gene, CDR1 is MDHEN and CDR2 is SYDVKM. The CDR3 coding sequence is TGTGCCAGCAGTCCGTTCGGGGGTCGGCCTAATGAAAAACTGTTTTTT. Protein: CASSPFGGRPNEKLFF.

The rearrangement uses TRBV28 and TRBJ1-5, with a possible D match to TRBD1 (5 bases). The CDR3 has 13 residues. Per the germline V gene, CDR1 is MDHEN and CDR2 is SYDVKM. V was cut by 6 bases and J by 4 bases, with 10 bases left in between. CDR3 loop: CASSRQRNQPQHF. The CDR3 DNA sequence: TGTGCCAGCAGCCGACAGAGAAATCAGCCCCAGCATTTT.

The V and J genes are TRBV18 and TRBJ1-1, with a weak D call TRBD1 (5 bases). V was cut by 6 bases and J by 4 bases, with 15 bases left in between. CDR3 length: 14 amino acids. CDR1 is KGHSH and CDR2 is LQKENI in the germline V gene. The CDR3 spells CASSQSRVGTEAFF. CDR3 in DNA: TGTGCCAGCTCGCAATCCAGGGTTGGCACTGAAGCTTTCTTT.

This clonotype was seen repeatedly, ten times or more. The chain carries TRBV28 and TRBJ2-1, with 12 positions matching TRBD2. Trimming at V came to 2 bases and at J to 0 bases, leaving 14 bases not matched to a gene. The CDR3 is 21 amino acids. CDR1 and CDR2 from the germline V gene are MDHEN and SYDVKM. The CDR3 DNA sequence: TGTGCCAGCAGTTTACCCGGGACTAGCGGGCTATTTTCACTCTCCTACAATGAGCAGTTCTTC. This translates into CASSLPGTSGLFSLSYNEQFF.

There are a few counts of this clonotype. This chain links TRBV6-6 with TRBJ2-1; unclear D gene. Looked up from germline, CDR1 is MNHNY and CDR2 is SVGAGI (reference sequence). Trimming cost V 4 bases and J 0 bases, with 10 bases left between them. The CDR3 length is 15 residues. CDR3: CASSSTPRSYNEQFF. The CDR3 DNA sequence: TGTGCCAGCAGTTCGACTCCACGCTCCTACAATGAGCAGTTCTTC.

This clonotype has more than one count but fewer than ten. V is TRBV5-1 and J is TRBJ1-2; 7 bases align to TRBD1. Germline CDR1 is SGHRS and CDR2 is YFSETQ. The CDR3 loop spans 14 amino acids. Losses at the gene ends were 3 bases for V and 5 bases for J; bases not matched to a gene: 7. CDR3: CASSSSTGRYGYTF. CDR3 sequence (DNA): TGCGCCAGCAGCTCTTCGACAGGGAGGTATGGCTACACCTTC.

This clonotype has just a few counts. The J gene is TRBJ1-5, the V gene TRBV19; 8 nucleotides match TRBD1. Germline V CDR1 and CDR2: LNHDA, SQIVND (reference sequence). This CDR3 has 14 amino acids. The J segment lost 11 bases and the V segment lost 4 bases, leaving 10 bases of the junction unmatched. The CDR3 nucleotides are TGTGCCAGTAGTACGGACAGGGTCTCCGCGGCCCAGCATTTT. This codes for CASSTDRVSAAQHF.

This clonotype was seen more than once but under ten times. The rearrangement uses TRBV19 and TRBJ1-1, with D uncertain. The germline V gene encodes CDR1 LNHDA and CDR2 SQIVND (reference sequence). The V end lost 3 bases, the J end lost 5 bases, and 13 bases lay between the germline ends. The CDR3 runs to 14 residues. DNA for the CDR3: TGTGCCAGTAGTATCGGTCGGGGTTGGACTGAAGCTTTCTTT. Encoded protein: CASSIGRGWTEAFF. Based on the CDR3 plus reference TRBV19 and TRBJ1-1, the full variable domain is DGGITQSPKYLFRKEGQNVTLSCEQNLNHDAMYWYRQDPGQGLRLIYYSQIVNDFQKGDIAEGYSVSREKKESFPLTVTSAQKNPTAFYLCASSIGRGWTEAFFGQGTRLTVV.

The chain combines TRBV6-5 with TRBJ2-7; D is perhaps TRBD2 (6 bases). This CDR3 comprises 15 residues. From germline, CDR1 is MNHEY and CDR2 SVGAGI. V lost 0 bases to trimming and J lost 2 bases, with 11 bases between them. The CDR3 loop reads CASSYSDYQTYEQYF. CDR3 nucleotide sequence: TGTGCCAGCAGTTACTCGGACTACCAAACCTACGAGCAGTACTTC.

The DNA for the CDR3 is TGTGCCAGCAGCTTAGGGGCCAGCTCTGGGGCCAACGTCCTGACTTTC. The encoded protein is CASSLGASSGANVLTF. This sequence joins TRBV7-9 and TRBJ2-6; no clear D. The ends were cut back, 1 base at V and 0 bases at J, with 7 bases in the middle. The CDR3 is made up of 16 amino acids. CDR1 and CDR2 (germline): SEHNR, FQNEAQ (reference sequence).

This clonotype was counted many times. The chain is built from TRBV7-2 and TRBJ2-1; D is ambiguous. This CDR3 spans 13 amino acids. CDR1 is SGHTA, CDR2 FQGNSA, per germline. Trimming took 5 bases from V and 9 from J, leaving 14 bases between them. CDR3 DNA: TGTGCCAGCAGCCCCGCTGCGTGGGCTGAGCAGTTCTTC. Amino acid sequence: CASSPAAWAEQFF.

CDR3 sequence reads: CASSWSGTANYGYTF. CDR3 DNA: TGTGCCAGCAGTTGGTCCGGGACAGCTAACTATGGCTACACCTTC. This chain links TRBV27 with TRBJ1-2; TRBD1 matches at 7 bases. This CDR3 region has 15 residues. The V and J ends lost 4 bases and 0 bases, in that order; junction bases with no gene match: 5. Germline V lookup: CDR1 MNHEY, CDR2 SMNVEV (reference sequence).

The V call is TRBV19, the J call TRBJ2-1; no firm D call. V lost 4 bases to trimming and J lost 7 bases, with 5 bases between them. Germline CDR1 and CDR2: LNHDA and SQIVND (reference sequence). The CDR3 consists of 11 residues. CDR3 loop: CASSKGNEQFF. As DNA, the CDR3 is TGTGCCAGTAGTAAAGGGAATGAGCAGTTCTTC.

Points on this clonotype: The junction and the germline gene differ at one end; a read error may be behind it. CDR3 nucleotides: TGCGCCAGCGGCCAAGTACCAGGAGCGGGACAAGAGACCCAGTACTTC. Encoded protein: CASGQVPGAGQETQYF. V is TRBV4-1 and J is TRBJ2-5; 7 bases match TRBD2. This CDR3 has 16 amino acids. Per the germline V gene, CDR1 is MGHRA and CDR2 is YSYEKL.

The table lists this clonotype with many counts. J is TRBJ2-1 and V is TRBV7-2; 8 positions agree with TRBD2. The CDR3 runs 14 residues. Germline V gives CDR1 SGHTA, CDR2 FQGNSA. V gave up 3 bases and J gave up 6 bases; unmatched junction bases: 4. CDR3 loop: CASSLAGGVNEQFF. CDR3 nucleotide sequence: TGTGCCAGCAGCTTGGCGGGAGGTGTCAATGAGCAGTTCTTC.

V usage is TRBV10-3 and J usage is TRBJ1-2, with D unclear. The CDR3 loop spans 15 amino acids. Trimming cost V 4 bases and J 9 bases, with 21 bases left between them. CDR1 is ENHRY and CDR2 is SYGVKD in the germline V gene. The CDR3, as DNA: TGTGCCATCAGTGTGTCGACTCAGCACAGCGGGAGCTACACCTTC. Residues: CAISVSTQHSGSYTF.

This clonotype was recorded a few times. The chain has TRBV2 and TRBJ1-1, with 7 bases that match TRBD1. This CDR3 is built from 14 residues. Germline-derived CDR1 and CDR2 are SNHLY and FYNNEI. V shed 7 bases and J 0 bases; nucleotides not matched to a gene: 5. The CDR3 loop reads CASTRTGVNTEAFF. In nucleotides, the CDR3 is TGTGCCAGCACTCGGACAGGAGTGAACACTGAAGCTTTCTTT. The full variable domain, with the rest looked up from reference TRBV2 and TRBJ1-1, is EPEVTQTPSHQVTQMGQEVILRCVPISNHLYFYWYRQILGQKVEFLVSFYNNEISEKSEIFDDQFSVERPDGSNFTLKIRSTKLEDSAMYFCASTRTGVNTEAFFGQGTRLTVV.

This chain links TRBV28 with TRBJ2-1; 7 bases agree with TRBD2. Germline values: CDR1 MDHEN, CDR2 SYDVKM. This CDR3 is 16 amino acids long. Trimming took 10 bases from V and 0 from J; bases not matched to a gene: 12. The chain's CDR3 is CAIPGERGGSYNEQFF. The DNA for the CDR3 is TGTGCCATCCCGGGGGAGCGGGGAGGCTCCTACAATGAGCAGTTCTTC.

This clonotype turned up a few times. The V call is TRBV10-3, the J call TRBJ1-2; perhaps TRBD1 as D (5 bases). Germline V gene data show CDR1 as ENHRY and CDR2 as SYGVKD. CDR3 length: 14 amino acids. Trimming cost V 8 bases and J 3 bases, with 16 bases left between them. The CDR3 DNA follows: TGTGCCATCGGGGGAGAGCAGGGAGACTATGGCTACACCTTC. This gives the protein CAIGGEQGDYGYTF.

J is TRBJ2-1 and V is TRBV6-1; 9 bases agree with TRBD2. The CDR3 length is 20 residues. The trim removed 7 bases at V and 7 bases at J, leaving 26 bases unmatched. Germline CDR1 MNHNS, CDR2 SASEGT. CDR3 nucleotide sequence: TGTGCCAGCACCTCGGGCCGTAATAGCGGGGGCTCCGGCGTCACAAATGAGCAGTTCTTC. It is translated as CASTSGRNSGGSGVTNEQFF.

This clonotype occurred a few times. This sequence joins TRBV28 and TRBJ1-1, with D hard to call. CDR3 length equals 14 residues. V was clipped by 8 bases and J by 1 base, with 14 bases between them. Germline V gene sequence: CDR1 MDHEN, CDR2 SYDVKM. The DNA of the CDR3 is TGTGCCAGCCCCCCCCCGGTGGGGAACACTGAAGCTTTCTTT. Translating it yields CASPPPVGNTEAFF.

As concerns this clonotype: An end of the junction does not agree with germline; a read error may underlie this. The chain links TRBV2 to TRBJ2-3; D may be TRBD2 (6 bases). The germline CDR1 and CDR2 sequences are SNHLY and FYNNEI. This CDR3 has 16 residues. CDR3 sequence: CTSSVGSGTNTDTQYF. The CDR3 nucleotides are TGTACCAGCAGTGTTGGTAGCGGTACAAACACAGATACGCAGTATTTT.

This clonotype was seen a handful of times. This chain joins TRBV19 and TRBJ1-6, with TRBD1 matching over 9 bases. The junction had 5 bases not matched to a gene; V was cut back by 5 bases and J by 9 bases. The CDR3 runs to 14 residues. The germline CDR1 and CDR2 sequences are LNHDA and SQIVND (reference sequence). The CDR3 sequence: CASSLGTGSSPLHF. For the CDR3, the DNA is TGTGCCAGTAGTTTAGGGACAGGGTCTTCACCCCTCCACTTT.

This clonotype was observed a few times. V and J are TRBV5-4 and TRBJ2-7; D unclear. This CDR3 spans 13 amino acids. CDR1 and CDR2 (germline): SGHNT, YYREEE (reference sequence). Trimming took off 0 bases at V and 5 bases at J, with 9 bases between the two ends. This CDR3 is CASSLGSANEQYF. CDR3 DNA: TGTGCCAGCAGCTTGGGTTCAGCGAACGAGCAGTACTTC.